The present T cell receptor beta chain was sequenced within a study of cytomegalovirus exposure and HLA in healthy donors. Study background: Of all 400 or so donors who were genotyped, around 82% belonged to the Caucasian-associated ancestry cluster.

Primers: 60 Vbeta forward and 13 Jbeta reverse. Sequenced by immunoSEQ multiplex PCR; TCRdb stores in-frame clones only, minus some. The sample has about 140,000 clones, over 50% seen once. Whole-study findings and limits: TCR beta chains associated with HLA were, in a later analysis, more clonally expanded than equally common others.

This cohort consisted of healthy bone marrow donors. About this clone itself: Its antigen is currently unknown.

Sequencing was done on a sample of PBMCs. The sequence was obtained from a human donor in good health.

The CDR3 loop is CASSYTYTSTDTQYF. CDR3 nucleotide sequence: TGTGCCAGCAGTTACACGTATACTAGCACAGATACGCAGTATTTT. V gene TRBV6-5 combines with J gene TRBJ2-3; no firm D call. The V gene's germline CDR1 is MNHEY and CDR2 SVGAGI. The CDR3 extends over 15 amino acids. Trimming removed 2 bases at V and 0 bases at J, with 9 bases between.